Sequencing of this T cell receptor (beta chain) was carried out in a study of CD8 T cells in ankylosing spondylitis. CDR3 size: 13 residues. V dropped 0 bases and J dropped 5 bases, with 4 bases sitting between them. CDR1 is MNHEY, CDR2 SVGEGT, per germline. This clonotype was counted a few times. Its antigen is undetermined. Whole-study findings and limits: Blood of patients with ankylosing spondylitis appeared to be characterized by a TCR beta motif of about 8 highly homologous variants. Reports of some motif variants in reactive arthritis synovial fluid and blood predate this one.

One entry per CDR3 protein results from TCRdb running MiXCR on the 5' RACE reads. The sample holds 650,000 to 800,000 distinct CDR3 sequences, about 20% seen once. This chain joins TRBV6-2 or TRBV6-3 and TRBJ2-2; D uncertain. The sequenced material came from blood, either unsorted or a sorted T cell fraction (not recorded which). The receptor was derived from a male donor with ankylosing spondylitis. The CDR3 DNA reads TGTGCCAGCAGTTACTCAGAGACCGGGGAGCTGTTTTTT. Its translation is CASSYSETGELFF.